The TCR beta chain under discussion was sequenced for a study of blood T cells in healthy people across ages. V was pared by 3 bases and J by 6 bases, with 13 bases between. Germline values: CDR1 SGHNT, CDR2 YYREEE (reference sequence). This CDR3 comprises 14 residues. A second about 6 to 12 cycle PCR used barcoded and J-beta primers. Sequencing of every sample gave 2.5 million or more CDR3-containing paired-end reads. Via MiXCR, TCRdb re-called the 5' RACE reads, giving one row per CDR3 protein. This sample carries about 1.8 million distinct CDR3 sequences, about 49% of them seen once, and the ten largest clones take over 2%.

This sequence originates from a woman in her thirties or forties in good health. V and J are TRBV5-4 and TRBJ2-1; the D is unclear. The specimen was blood. The CDR3 bases are TGTGCCAGCAGCTCTGGGCGAGTACCCAATGAGCAGTTCTTC. Translated, it gives CASSSGRVPNEQFF.